These 12 T cell receptor beta chains were sequenced from one sample in a study of human T cells and chemical hapten exposure. From the RACE reads, TCRdb called clonotypes with MiXCR, one entry per CDR3 protein. The sample contains a few hundred thousand distinct CDR3 sequences, about 6% of which appear only once. The time point: patch test 2, 6 weeks after DPC sensitization. Treatment defined: therapeutic diphenylcyclopropenone sensitization with weekly scalp DPC. The specimen was whole blood, collected in connection with sensitization to the hapten diphenylcyclopropenone (DPC). These receptors all stem from a woman aged 18-29 years with alopecia areata. Some clones in this sample may be carry-over from other donors' samples.

Ten or more counts support this clonotype. This chain connects TRBV27 to TRBJ1-2, with unresolved D. V lost 3 bases to trimming and J lost 3 bases, with 14 bases between them. This CDR3 contains 15 residues. Germline V lookup: CDR1 MNHEY, CDR2 SMNVEV (reference sequence). The CDR3 reads CASSLFGVLDYGYTF. The DNA for the CDR3 is TGTGCCAGCAGTTTGTTTGGGGTCCTAGACTATGGCTACACCTTC.

This clonotype was found a few times. V is TRBV7-2 and J is TRBJ1-1; TRBD1 agrees at 7 bases. V gave up 0 bases and J gave up 1 base; unmatched junction bases: 2. Germline CDR1 reads SGHTA; CDR2 reads FQGNSA. The CDR3 totals 15 residues. CDR3 sequence reads: CASSLAGQSNTEAFF. In DNA form, the CDR3 reads TGTGCCAGCAGCTTAGCGGGACAGTCGAACACTGAAGCTTTCTTT.

This clonotype was seen many times. The genes are TRBV6-5 and TRBJ2-7, with TRBD1 as a possible D gene (6 bases). CDR3 length: 14 residues. Germline V gives CDR1 MNHEY, CDR2 SVGAGI. The V gene lost 2 bases and the J gene lost 4 bases, with 12 bases spanning the gap. The CDR3 spells CASSYRGRGYEQYF. The CDR3 DNA follows: TGTGCCAGCAGTTACAGGGGGAGAGGTTACGAGCAGTACTTC.

In its sample, this clonotype was seen many times. The rearrangement uses TRBV3-1 and TRBJ1-4; no firm D call. V lost 0 bases to trimming and J lost 5 bases, with 10 bases between them. This CDR3 spans 15 amino acids. CDR1 is LGHDT, CDR2 YNNKEL, per germline (reference sequence). The CDR3 sequence is CASSQDNWGNEKLFF. CDR3 nucleotides: TGTGCCAGCAGCCAAGATAATTGGGGAAATGAAAAACTGTTTTTT. Based on the CDR3 plus reference TRBV3-1 and TRBJ1-4, the full variable domain is DTAVSQTPKYLVTQMGNDKSIKCEQNLGHDTMYWYKQDSKKFLKIMFSYNNKELIINETVPNRFSPKSPDKAHLNLHINSLELGDSAVYFCASSQDNWGNEKLFFGSGTQLSVL.

The genes are TRBV7-3 and TRBJ2-5, with 8 positions matching TRBD2. V shed 4 bases and J 1 base; nucleotides not matched to a gene: 5. CDR1 is SGHTA and CDR2 is FQGTGA in the germline V gene. The CDR3 length is 15 residues. This CDR3 reads CASSSGGESQETQYF. In DNA form, the CDR3 reads TGTGCCAGCAGCTCCGGGGGGGAGAGCCAAGAGACCCAGTACTTC.

This clonotype was seen many times. This CDR3 is CASSGIPGRDSTNYGYTF. The CDR3 DNA reads as TGTGCCAGCAGTGGCATCCCGGGCAGGGACTCTACTAACTATGGCTACACCTTC. The chain couples TRBV2 to TRBJ1-2; perhaps TRBD1 as D (5 bases). There are 18 residues in the CDR3. Germline CDR1 SNHLY, CDR2 FYNNEI. The ends were cut back, 4 bases at V and 0 bases at J, with 21 bases in the middle.

A few counts support this clonotype. CDR3 sequence reads: CASSQGLAGGLSYNEQFF. CDR3 DNA sequence: TGTGCCAGCAGCCAAGGACTAGCGGGGGGCCTCTCCTACAATGAGCAGTTCTTC. The chain carries TRBV7-2 and TRBJ2-1; 14 bases are shared with TRBD2. From germline, CDR1 is SGHTA and CDR2 FQGNSA. With V trimmed by 5 bases and J by 0 bases, 6 bases remained unmatched. The CDR3 runs 18 residues.

The table lists this clonotype with many counts. The V call is TRBV11-1, the J call TRBJ2-3, with D possibly matching TRBD2 (6 bases). Germline CDR1 and CDR2: SGHAT and FQDESV (reference sequence). Trimming removed 6 bases at V and 0 bases at J, with 13 bases between. The CDR3 is 15 amino acids. In nucleotides, the CDR3 is TGTGCCAGCAGACTCGGGACTTCTAGCACAGATACGCAGTATTTT. Protein: CASRLGTSSTDTQYF.

This clonotype occurred a few times. The chain combines TRBV29-1 with TRBJ1-1; D gene unclear. Between the trimmed V and J ends, which lost 4 bases and 4 bases, there was a span of 7 bases. The CDR3 loop spans 11 amino acids. Germline V gives CDR1 SQVTM, CDR2 ANQGSEA. The CDR3 DNA reads TGCAGCGTTGGGTTAGGCACTGAAGCTTTCTTT. Translation: CSVGLGTEAFF.

The V call is TRBV7-2, the J call TRBJ2-2; no clear D gene. Germline V gene data show CDR1 as SGHTA and CDR2 as FQGNSA. The CDR3 is 14 amino acids. Trimming pared 4 bases from V and 5 bases from J, leaving 11 bases between. This CDR3 reads CASSSRTRTGELFF. The DNA of the CDR3 is TGTGCCAGCAGCTCGAGGACGAGGACCGGGGAGCTGTTTTTT.

This clonotype was found many times. The junction and the germline gene differ at one end; a read error may be behind it. V is TRBV7-7 and J is TRBJ2-7, with D perhaps matching TRBD2 (5 bases). CDR1 and CDR2 (germline): SSHAT, FNYEAQ (reference sequence). CDR3 length equals 13 residues. The CDR3 DNA is TGTGCTAGCAGCTTAGCGCTGCTGGGCGAGCAGTACTTC. The encoded protein is CASSLALLGEQYF.

This clonotype was counted many times. This sequence joins TRBV3-1 and TRBJ2-2, with 10 bases aligning to TRBD1. This CDR3 is 18 amino acids long. Per the germline V gene, CDR1 is LGHDT and CDR2 is YNNKEL (reference sequence). J lost 4 bases, V lost 0 bases, and 8 bases had no gene match. This CDR3 is CASSQDWGRDRGTGELFF. CDR3 coding DNA: TGTGCCAGCAGCCAAGATTGGGGCCGGGACAGGGGCACCGGGGAGCTGTTTTTT. The variable domain in full, with the rest retrieved from reference TRBV3-1 and TRBJ2-2, is DTAVSQTPKYLVTQMGNDKSIKCEQNLGHDTMYWYKQDSKKFLKIMFSYNNKELIINETVPNRFSPKSPDKAHLNLHINSLELGDSAVYFCASSQDWGRDRGTGELFFGEGSRLTVL.